The T cell receptor (beta chain) under discussion was sequenced for a study of a mutant IDH1 vaccine in newly diagnosed glioma. Time point of the sample: week 47, end of study. The vaccine gave 300 ug of a 20-mer mutant IDH1 peptide subcutaneously per dose. Here immunoSEQ multiplex PCR was the method, and the copy in TCRdb shows in-frame clones only, minus some. The sample lists tens of thousands of clones, about four fifths occurring once. Of note for this clone: The antigen is unknown.

The ends lost 4 bases at V and 2 bases at J; junction bases unmatched: 5. Germline CDR1 and CDR2: MNHEY and SVGAGI. This CDR3 comprises 14 residues. Sample: PBMCs, taken from a glioma patient whose treatment included an IDH1 peptide vaccine. The V and J genes are TRBV6-5 and TRBJ2-7, with 7 nucleotides matching TRBD1. This TCR derives from a woman in her 30s with glioma. Some clones in this sample may be carry-over from other donors' samples. CDR3 nucleotides: TGTGCCAGCAGTTTTGGAACAGGGGCCTACGAGCAGTACTTC. Residues: CASSFGTGAYEQYF.